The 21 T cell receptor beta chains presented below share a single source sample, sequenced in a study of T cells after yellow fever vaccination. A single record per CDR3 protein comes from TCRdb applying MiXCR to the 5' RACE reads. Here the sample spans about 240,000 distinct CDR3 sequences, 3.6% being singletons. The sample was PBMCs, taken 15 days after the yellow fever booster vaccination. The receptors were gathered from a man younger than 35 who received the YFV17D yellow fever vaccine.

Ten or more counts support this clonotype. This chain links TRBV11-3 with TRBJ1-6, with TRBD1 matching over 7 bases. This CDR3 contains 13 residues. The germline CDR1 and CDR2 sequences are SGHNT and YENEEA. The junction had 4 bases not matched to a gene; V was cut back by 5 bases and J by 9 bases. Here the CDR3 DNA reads TGTGCCAGCAGCCCCCCAGGGGGTTCACCCCTCCACTTT. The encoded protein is CASSPPGGSPLHF.

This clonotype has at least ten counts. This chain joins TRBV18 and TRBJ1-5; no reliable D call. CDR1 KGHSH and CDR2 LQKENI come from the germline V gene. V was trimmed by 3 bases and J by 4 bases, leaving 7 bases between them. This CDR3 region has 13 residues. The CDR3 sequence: CASSPLENQPQHF. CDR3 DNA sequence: TGTGCCAGCTCACCCCTAGAGAATCAGCCCCAGCATTTT.

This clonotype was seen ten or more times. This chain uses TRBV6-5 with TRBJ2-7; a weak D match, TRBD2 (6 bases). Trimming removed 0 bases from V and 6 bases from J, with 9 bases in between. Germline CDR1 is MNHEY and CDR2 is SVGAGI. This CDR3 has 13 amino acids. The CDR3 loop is CASSYSRGFEQYF. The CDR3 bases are TGTGCCAGCAGTTACTCGCGGGGTTTCGAGCAGTACTTC.

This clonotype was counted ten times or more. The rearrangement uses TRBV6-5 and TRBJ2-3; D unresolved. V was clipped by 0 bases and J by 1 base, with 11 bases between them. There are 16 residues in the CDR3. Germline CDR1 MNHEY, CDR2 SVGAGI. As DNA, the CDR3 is TGTGCCAGCAGTTACTCGTTGGTACCTGGCACAGATACGCAGTATTTT. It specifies CASSYSLVPGTDTQYF.

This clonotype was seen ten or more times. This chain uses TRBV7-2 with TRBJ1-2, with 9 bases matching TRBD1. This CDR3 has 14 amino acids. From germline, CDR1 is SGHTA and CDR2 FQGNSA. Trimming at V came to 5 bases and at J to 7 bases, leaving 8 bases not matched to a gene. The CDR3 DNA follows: TGTGCCAGCAGCCCCCGACAGGGGGAATCTGGCTACACCTTC. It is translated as CASSPRQGESGYTF.

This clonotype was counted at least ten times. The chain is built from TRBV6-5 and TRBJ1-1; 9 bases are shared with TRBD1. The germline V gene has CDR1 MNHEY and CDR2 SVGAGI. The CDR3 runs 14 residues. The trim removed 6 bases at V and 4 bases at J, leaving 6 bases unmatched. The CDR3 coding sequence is TGTGCCAGCAGCAACAGGGGGCGGGTCACTGAAGCTTTCTTT. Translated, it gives CASSNRGRVTEAFF.

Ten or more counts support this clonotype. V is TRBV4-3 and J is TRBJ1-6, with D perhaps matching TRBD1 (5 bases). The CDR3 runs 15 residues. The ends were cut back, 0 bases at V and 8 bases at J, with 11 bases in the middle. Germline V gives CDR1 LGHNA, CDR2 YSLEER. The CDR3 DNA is TGCGCCAGCAGCCAAGATCAGGGTAGGGATTCACCCCTCCACTTT. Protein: CASSQDQGRDSPLHF.

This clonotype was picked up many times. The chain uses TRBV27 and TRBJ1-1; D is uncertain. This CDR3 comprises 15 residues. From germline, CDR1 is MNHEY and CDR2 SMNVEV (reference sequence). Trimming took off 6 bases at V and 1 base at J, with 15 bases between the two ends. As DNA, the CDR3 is TGTGCCAGCAGGAGGGAGAACCCCCGGAACACTGAAGCTTTCTTT. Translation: CASRRENPRNTEAFF.

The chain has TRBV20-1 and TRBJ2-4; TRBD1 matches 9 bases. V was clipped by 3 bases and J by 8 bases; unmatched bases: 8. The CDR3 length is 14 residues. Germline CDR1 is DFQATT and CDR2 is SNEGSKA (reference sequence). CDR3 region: CSARGWGQGDIQYF. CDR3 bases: TGCAGTGCTAGGGGCTGGGGACAGGGCGACATTCAGTACTTC.

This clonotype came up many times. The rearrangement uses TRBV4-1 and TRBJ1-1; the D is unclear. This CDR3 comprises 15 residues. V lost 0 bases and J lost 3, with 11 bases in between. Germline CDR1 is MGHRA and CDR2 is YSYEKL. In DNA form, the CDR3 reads TGCGCCAGCAGCCAAGAAGAAGTTTCGTACACTGAAGCTTTCTTT. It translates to CASSQEEVSYTEAFF.

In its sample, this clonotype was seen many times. DNA for the CDR3: TGTGCCAGCAGCTCAACGTATAATTCACCCCTCCACTTT. This encodes CASSSTYNSPLHF. The V call is TRBV7-3, the J call TRBJ1-6; D call uncertain. CDR1 is SGHTA and CDR2 is FQGTGA in the germline V gene. This CDR3 comprises 13 residues. Trimming removed 4 bases at V and 4 bases at J, with 5 bases between.

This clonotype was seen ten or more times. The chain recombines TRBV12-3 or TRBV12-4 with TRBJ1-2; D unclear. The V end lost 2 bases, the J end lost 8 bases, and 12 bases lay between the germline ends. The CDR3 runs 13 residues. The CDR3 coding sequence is TGTGCCAGCAGTTTAAGACCACCGCGGGGCTACACCTTC. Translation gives CASSLRPPRGYTF.

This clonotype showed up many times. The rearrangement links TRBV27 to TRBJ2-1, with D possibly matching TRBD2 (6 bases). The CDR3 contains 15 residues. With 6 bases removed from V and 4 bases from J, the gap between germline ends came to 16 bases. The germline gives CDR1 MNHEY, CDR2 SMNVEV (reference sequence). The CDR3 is CASSQLGGDYNEQFF. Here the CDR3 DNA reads TGTGCCAGCAGCCAGCTTGGCGGGGATTACAATGAGCAGTTCTTC.

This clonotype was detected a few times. The CDR3 sequence: CSATEQGGLLGLGEKLFF. DNA of the CDR3: TGCAGTGCTACGGAGCAAGGGGGGCTGCTTGGTCTGGGCGAAAAACTGTTTTTT. The genes are TRBV20-1 and TRBJ1-4; the D gene is possibly TRBD1 (6 bases). Trimming cost V 4 bases and J 8 bases, with 29 bases left between them. CDR3 size: 18 residues. Per germline, CDR1 DFQATT and CDR2 SNEGSKA (reference sequence).

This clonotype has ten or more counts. The CDR3 nucleotides read TGTGCCAGCAGTTCCGCAGGCAATCAGCCCCAGCATTTT. Protein product: CASSSAGNQPQHF. The chain is built from TRBV12-3 or TRBV12-4 and TRBJ1-5, with no clear D. This CDR3 is built from 13 residues. V dropped 4 bases and J dropped 2 bases, with 6 bases sitting between them.

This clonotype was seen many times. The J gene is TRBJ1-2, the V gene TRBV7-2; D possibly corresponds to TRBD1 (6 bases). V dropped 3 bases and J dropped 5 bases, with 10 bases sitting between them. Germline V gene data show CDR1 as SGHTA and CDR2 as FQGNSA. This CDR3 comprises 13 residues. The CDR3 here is CASSFGGAYGYTF. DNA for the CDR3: TGTGCCAGCAGCTTTGGGGGCGCGTATGGCTACACCTTC.

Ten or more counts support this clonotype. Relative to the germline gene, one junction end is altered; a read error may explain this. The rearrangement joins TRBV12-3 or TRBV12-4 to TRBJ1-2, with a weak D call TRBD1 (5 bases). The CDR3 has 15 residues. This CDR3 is CATSPGVRGTYGYTF. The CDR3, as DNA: TGTGCCACCAGTCCTGGCGTTAGAGGGACCTATGGCTACACCTTC.

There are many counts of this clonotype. The CDR3 DNA is TGCAGCGTTGAAGATGGGACAGTACCTGGCTACACCTTC. Its protein product is CSVEDGTVPGYTF. This chain links TRBV29-1 with TRBJ1-2, with 7 bases fitting TRBD1. From germline, CDR1 is SQVTM and CDR2 ANQGSEA. Trimming at V came to 0 bases and at J to 7 bases, leaving 5 bases not matched to a gene. The CDR3 length is 13 residues.

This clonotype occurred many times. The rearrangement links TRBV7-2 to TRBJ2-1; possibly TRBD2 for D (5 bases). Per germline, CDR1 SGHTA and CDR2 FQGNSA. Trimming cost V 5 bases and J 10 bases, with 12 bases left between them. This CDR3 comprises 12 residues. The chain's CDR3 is CASSGRDREQFF. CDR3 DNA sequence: TGTGCCAGCAGCGGGAGAGACCGGGAGCAGTTCTTC.

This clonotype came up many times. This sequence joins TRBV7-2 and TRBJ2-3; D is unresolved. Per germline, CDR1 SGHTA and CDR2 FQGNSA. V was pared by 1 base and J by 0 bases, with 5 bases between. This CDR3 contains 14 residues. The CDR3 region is CASSLVSSTDTQYF. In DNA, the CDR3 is TGTGCCAGCAGCTTAGTCTCTAGCACAGATACGCAGTATTTT.

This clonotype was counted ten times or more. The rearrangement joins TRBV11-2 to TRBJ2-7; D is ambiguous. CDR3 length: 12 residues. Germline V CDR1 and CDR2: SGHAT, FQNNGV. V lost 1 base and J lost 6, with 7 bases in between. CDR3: CASSLAGLEQYF. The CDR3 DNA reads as TGTGCCAGCAGCTTAGCCGGGCTCGAGCAGTACTTC.